The 32 T cell receptor beta chains listed next were all sequenced from one sample in a study of T-cell memory formation after mild COVID-19. TCRdb analysed the 5' RACE reads with MiXCR anew, one entry per CDR3 protein. The table records about 190,000 distinct CDR3 sequences, 15% to 20% of them present only once. Source material: PBMCs or a T cell subset sorted from them (not recorded which). The receptor set was obtained from an adult woman who had mild COVID-19 (a few samples of this study predate the infection). Cell type and time point are not known.

The J gene is TRBJ2-3, the V gene TRBV27; 10 positions agree with TRBD1. The J segment lost 3 bases and the V segment lost 6 bases, leaving 9 bases of the junction unmatched. CDR3 size: 16 residues. CDR1 and CDR2 (germline): MNHEY, SMNVEV (reference sequence). In DNA, the CDR3 is TGTGCCAGCAGACCTCCAGACAGGGGGCTAACAGATACGCAGTATTTT. Protein: CASRPPDRGLTDTQYF.

The CDR3 loop is CASSLARGRARETQYF. CDR3 bases: TGTGCCAGCAGCTTAGCTCGGGGGAGGGCCCGAGAGACCCAGTACTTC. The rearrangement uses TRBV7-2 and TRBJ2-5; TRBD2 aligns across 7 bases. CDR3 size: 16 residues. Germline lookup yields CDR1 SGHTA and CDR2 FQGNSA. The trim removed 0 bases at V and 4 bases at J, leaving 8 bases unmatched.

This clonotype was picked up a small number of times. This chain uses TRBV12-3 or TRBV12-4 with TRBJ2-1; 7 bases agree with TRBD2. The CDR3 is made up of 15 amino acids. V shed 7 bases, J shed 5 bases, and the junction held 11 bases outside the gene matches. As DNA, the CDR3 is TGTGCCAGCACGGGCGGGAGTGGGAGGAACAATGAGCAGTTCTTC. Translated: CASTGGSGRNNEQFF.

This clonotype was detected once. The DNA of the CDR3 is TGTGCCAGCAGCTTGGGATCCCCTTCACCCCTCCACTTT. The encoded protein is CASSLGSPSPLHF. The chain joins TRBV7-9 to TRBJ1-6; no firm D call. The V and J ends lost 3 bases and 9 bases respectively, with 9 bases between them. The length of the CDR3 is 13 residues. In germline, CDR1 is SEHNR, CDR2 FQNEAQ (reference sequence).

A word on this clonotype: Compared with germline, one end of the junction differs, possibly owing to a read error. The chain joins TRBV5-1 to TRBJ2-3; TRBD1 agrees at 11 bases. This CDR3 comprises 15 residues. CDR1 is SGHRS and CDR2 is YFSETQ in the germline V gene. CDR3 loop: CASSLGTGGTDTQYF. DNA for the CDR3: TGTGCCAGCAGCTTAGGGACAGGGGGGACAGATACGCAGTATTTT.

This clonotype came up a few times. The rearrangement uses TRBV3-1 and TRBJ2-5, with TRBD2 identical over 7 bases. This CDR3 spans 14 amino acids. CDR1 is LGHDT and CDR2 is YNNKEL in the germline V gene (reference sequence). After removal of 5 bases from V and 2 bases from J, the junction contained 5 bases not matched to a gene. CDR3 residues: CASSTFGGQETQYF. As DNA, the CDR3 is TGTGCCAGCAGCACTTTCGGGGGGCAAGAGACCCAGTACTTC.

The chain is built from TRBV10-3 and TRBJ2-5; D ambiguous. The germline V and J ends were trimmed by 0 bases and 1 base, with 6 bases remaining between them. Per germline, CDR1 ENHRY and CDR2 SYGVKD. The CDR3 is 14 residues long. CDR3 in amino acids: CAISESITQETQYF. CDR3 DNA: TGTGCCATCAGTGAGTCGATTACCCAAGAGACCCAGTACTTC.

The chain recombines TRBV7-3 with TRBJ1-2, with TRBD1 as a possible D gene (5 bases). The CDR3 sequence is 12 residues long. CDR1 and CDR2 (germline): SGHTA, FQGTGA. V was shortened by 0 bases and J by 6 bases, with 5 bases between the two germline ends. This chain's CDR3 is CASSLTGDGYTF. The CDR3 DNA sequence: TGTGCCAGCAGCTTAACAGGGGATGGCTACACCTTC.

In this sample, this clonotype turned up many times. The rearrangement links TRBV5-1 to TRBJ2-5; no clear D. Germline loops: CDR1 SGHRS, CDR2 YFSETQ. The CDR3 runs 14 residues. V lost 0 bases and J lost 2, with 8 bases in between. The chain's CDR3 is CASSLGQPQETQYF. CDR3 bases: TGCGCCAGCAGCTTGGGTCAGCCTCAAGAGACCCAGTACTTC.

This clonotype has just a few counts. The V gene is TRBV20-1, the J gene TRBJ2-3; D ambiguous. Germline CDR1 is DFQATT and CDR2 is SNEGSKA (reference sequence). This CDR3 comprises 15 residues. The V gene lost 0 bases and the J gene lost 6 bases, with 16 bases spanning the gap. CDR3 bases: TGCAGTGCTAGAGATGATCGCGCCAGTCGCGATACGCAGTATTTT. This codes for CSARDDRASRDTQYF.

The chain joins TRBV6-2 or TRBV6-3 to TRBJ1-5; D unclear. Germline CDR1 and CDR2: MNHEY and SVGEGT. The CDR3 is 13 residues long. V lost 2 bases and J lost 8, with 10 bases in between. CDR3 coding DNA: TGTGCCAGCAGTTACACAACAAGGGAGCCCCAGCATTTT. As protein: CASSYTTREPQHF.

This clonotype appeared a few times. The genes are TRBV4-1 and TRBJ1-1, with 7 nucleotides matching TRBD1. The CDR3 totals 16 residues. The J segment lost 2 bases and the V segment lost 0 bases, leaving 6 bases of the junction unmatched. Germline V CDR1 and CDR2: MGHRA, YSYEKL. The CDR3, as DNA: TGCGCCAGCAGCCAAGATGGGGGGACAGTTAACACTGAAGCTTTCTTT. Amino acids: CASSQDGGTVNTEAFF.

This rearrangement joins TRBV20-1 to TRBJ2-3, with D perhaps being TRBD1 or TRBD2 (6 bases each). Between the trimmed V and J ends, which lost 3 bases and 5 bases, there was a span of 18 bases. The CDR3 totals 15 residues. Germline V gene data show CDR1 as DFQATT and CDR2 as SNEGSKA (reference sequence). The CDR3 DNA follows: TGCAGTGCTAGCAAGTGGGGGGCGTCGGGAGATACGCAGTATTTT. As protein: CSASKWGASGDTQYF.

This clonotype was counted a few times. The V and J genes are TRBV20-1 and TRBJ1-1; D call uncertain. Germline-derived CDR1 and CDR2 are DFQATT and SNEGSKA (reference sequence). This CDR3 comprises 13 residues. V was pared by 0 bases and J by 3 bases, with 8 bases between. CDR3 DNA sequence: TGCAGTGCTAGAGAGGGTGGGGACACTGAAGCTTTCTTT. This encodes CSAREGGDTEAFF.

The chain's CDR3 is CASSLVVNARGAQYF. The DNA of the CDR3 is TGTGCCAGCAGCTTAGTTGTGAACGCCCGGGGGGCCCAGTACTTC. V usage is TRBV7-8 and J usage is TRBJ2-5; 7 positions agree with TRBD2. CDR1 is SGHVS, CDR2 FQNEAQ, per germline. Trimming cost V 1 base and J 9 bases; bases outside gene matches: 11. The CDR3 sequence is 15 residues long.

The sample holds a few counts of this clonotype. The chain carries TRBV7-9 and TRBJ2-2, with a weak D call TRBD1 (5 bases). The germline gives CDR1 SEHNR, CDR2 FQNEAQ (reference sequence). This CDR3 contains 15 residues. The V and J ends lost 0 bases and 1 base respectively, with 6 bases between them. The CDR3 spells CASSLAGQNTGELFF. The DNA of the CDR3 is TGTGCCAGCAGCTTAGCGGGGCAGAACACCGGGGAGCTGTTTTTT.

The CDR3 DNA is TGCGCCAGCAAGGTTGAATCCTACAATGAGCAGTTCTTC. It yields the protein CASKVESYNEQFF. The gene calls are TRBV5-1 and TRBJ2-1, with D unclear. The ends were cut back, 6 bases at V and 1 base at J, with 8 bases in the middle. Germline loops: CDR1 SGHRS, CDR2 YFSETQ. The CDR3 totals 13 residues.

This chain connects TRBV4-3 to TRBJ1-2; a possible D gene is TRBD1 (5 bases). The germline V gene encodes CDR1 LGHNA and CDR2 YSLEER. CDR3 length: 16 amino acids. The V gene lost 0 bases and the J gene lost 4 bases, with 15 bases spanning the gap. CDR3 sequence reads: CASSQDVGRRSYGYTF. In nucleotides, the CDR3 is TGCGCCAGCAGCCAAGATGTGGGACGGCGGAGCTATGGCTACACCTTC.

This chain connects TRBV24-1 to TRBJ2-1; D is unresolved. Trimming left V 0 bases short and J 8 bases short, with 1 base between. Germline CDR1 KGHDR, CDR2 SFDVKD. This CDR3 is built from 11 residues. As DNA, the CDR3 is TGTGCCACCAGTGATTTGTATGAGCAGTTCTTC. It codes for CATSDLYEQFF.

This chain connects TRBV10-2 to TRBJ1-5; D not certain. V lost 3 bases to trimming and J lost 2 bases, with 8 bases between them. The CDR3 loop spans 14 amino acids. Germline V gives CDR1 WSHSY, CDR2 SAAADI. The CDR3, as DNA: TGCGCCAGCAGTGATAATTGGGGCAATCAGCCCCAGCATTTT. Translating gives CASSDNWGNQPQHF.

The rearrangement joins TRBV6-1 to TRBJ1-2, with TRBD1 matching over 10 bases. Trimming cost V 6 bases and J 6 bases; bases outside gene matches: 7. The CDR3 length is 14 residues. Germline-derived CDR1 and CDR2 are MNHNS and SASEGT. CDR3: CASRDRGRKDGYTF. The DNA of the CDR3 is TGTGCCAGCAGAGACAGGGGGCGCAAAGATGGCTACACCTTC.

This clonotype was observed at least ten times. The chain couples TRBV20-1 to TRBJ2-5; D call uncertain. The CDR3 runs 12 residues. Trimming took 5 bases from V and 5 from J, leaving 12 bases between them. In germline, CDR1 is DFQATT, CDR2 SNEGSKA (reference sequence). The CDR3: CSALSGKETQYF. The CDR3 nucleotides read TGCAGTGCTCTGAGTGGGAAGGAGACCCAGTACTTC.

This clonotype was recorded many times. The chain employs TRBV3-1 and TRBJ2-5; 7 nucleotides match TRBD2. V trimming: 4 bases; J trimming: 0 bases; junction bases outside the gene matches: 17. The germline V gene encodes CDR1 LGHDT and CDR2 YNNKEL (reference sequence). The CDR3 is made up of 19 amino acids. The CDR3: CASSRSPQTSRYYQETQYF. For the CDR3, the DNA is TGTGCCAGCAGCCGCAGTCCTCAGACTAGCCGATATTACCAAGAGACCCAGTACTTC.

The chain employs TRBV7-9 and TRBJ2-7, with TRBD1 as a possible D gene (6 bases). V shed 3 bases and J shed 5 bases, with 14 bases lying between them. The germline V gene has CDR1 SEHNR and CDR2 FQNEAQ (reference sequence). The CDR3 covers 14 residues. The CDR3 protein is CASSLTGSKDEQYF. The CDR3 DNA sequence: TGTGCCAGCAGCTTGACAGGCTCTAAGGACGAGCAGTACTTC.

This clonotype was observed a few times. The rearrangement joins TRBV12-3 or TRBV12-4 to TRBJ1-1, with 7 bases aligning to TRBD1. CDR3 length: 14 amino acids. Trimming removed 6 bases from V and 5 bases from J; junction bases left unmatched: 9. CDR3 coding DNA: TGTGCCAGCAGCAGGGGGGCGACTAAAACTGAAGCTTTCTTT. This codes for CASSRGATKTEAFF.

The chain couples TRBV29-1 to TRBJ2-2; weak D call: TRBD2 (5 bases). From germline, CDR1 is SQVTM and CDR2 ANQGSEA. This CDR3 comprises 11 residues. Trimming removed 4 bases from V and 6 bases from J, with 6 bases in between. The CDR3 here is CSVGEPGELFF. For the CDR3, the DNA is TGCAGCGTTGGGGAGCCCGGGGAGCTGTTTTTT.

The chain carries TRBV9 and TRBJ1-1; 8 bases agree with TRBD1. This CDR3 comprises 12 residues. The junction had 4 bases not matched to a gene; V was cut back by 4 bases and J by 8 bases. CDR1 is SGDLS and CDR2 is YYNGEE in the germline V gene. The CDR3 DNA reads TGTGCCAGCAGCCCCCGGACAGGGGAAGCTTTCTTT. Amino acid sequence: CASSPRTGEAFF.

This clonotype was seen a few times. The V and J genes are TRBV15 and TRBJ1-2; 7 bases match TRBD1. The CDR3 length is 15 residues. The germline V gene encodes CDR1 LNHNV and CDR2 YYDKDF (reference sequence). Trimming at V came to 1 base and at J to 7 bases, leaving 9 bases not matched to a gene. The CDR3: CATSRGNRQGIGYTF. For the CDR3, the DNA is TGTGCCACCAGCAGAGGGAACCGACAGGGAATTGGCTACACCTTC.

This clonotype was observed many times. The gene calls are TRBV12-3 or TRBV12-4 and TRBJ2-1; D is unclear. The ends were cut back, 4 bases at V and 8 bases at J, with 6 bases in the middle. The CDR3 sequence is 11 residues long. CDR3 protein: CASSSLDEQFF. The CDR3 DNA is TGTGCCAGCAGTTCTTTAGATGAGCAGTTCTTC.

This clonotype has more than one count but fewer than ten. The V call is TRBV4-1, the J call TRBJ2-2, with D maybe TRBD2 (6 bases). The CDR3 consists of 17 residues. Looked up from germline, CDR1 is MGHRA and CDR2 is YSYEKL. V was shortened by 3 bases and J by 1 base, with 15 bases between the two germline ends. CDR3 in DNA: TGCGCCAGCAGCCAGGCGGGGCTAGCGAAGAACACCGGGGAGCTGTTTTTT. It translates to CASSQAGLAKNTGELFF.

The chain employs TRBV20-1 and TRBJ2-5, with no clear D. V lost 5 bases, J lost 5 bases, and 9 bases lay in between. This CDR3 comprises 11 residues. Germline V gene data show CDR1 as DFQATT and CDR2 as SNEGSKA (reference sequence). Written as DNA, the CDR3 is TGCAGTGCTCTCCTGAGGGAGACCCAGTACTTC. Translated, it gives CSALLRETQYF.

This clonotype was detected a few times. V usage is TRBV14 and J usage is TRBJ2-3, with 7 nucleotides matching TRBD1. Germline V gene data show CDR1 as SGHDN and CDR2 as FVKESK. Trimming removed 1 base from V and 2 bases from J; junction bases left unmatched: 6. This CDR3 has 16 residues. The CDR3 DNA sequence: TGTGCCAGCAGCCAAGTGGGACAGTCCCACACAGATACGCAGTATTTT. Residues: CASSQVGQSHTDTQYF.